A selection of T cell receptor beta chains follows, all from one sample in a study of T cell repertoires in cytomegalovirus infection. TCRdb independently ran MiXCR on the reads; one entry per CDR3 protein. Among hundreds of thousands of distinct CDR3 sequences listed, more than 8% were seen once. Sequenced sample: PBMCs. These receptors all stem from a human donor in good health (CMV status not recorded). Some clones in this sample may be carry-over from other donors' samples. CDR3s include the opening cysteine and the closing phenylalanine or tryptophan. A D gene is named only where the DNA matches it firmly. Some rows mark clone size as missing; the rest say once, few, many or name a class of expanded clone.

V: TRBV12-3/TRBV12-4
D: .
size: many
J: TRBJ1-5
DNA: TGTGCCACTTCACGGGCAGCTCGGGATCAGCCCCAGCATTTT
CDR3: CATSRAARDQPQHF

V: TRBV7-9
D: .
size: few
J: TRBJ1-2
DNA: TGTGCCAGCAGCCGGGACGGGGATTGGTATGGCTACACCTTC
CDR3: CASSRDGDWYGYTF

V: TRBV6-5
D: TRBD2
size: .
J: TRBJ2-7
DNA: TGTGCCAGCAGTTACCTTAGCGGGAGAAGCTACGAGCAGTACTTC
CDR3: CASSYLSGRSYEQYF

V: TRBV20-1
D: TRBD1
size: many
J: TRBJ2-7
DNA: TGCAGTGCTAGGGCTGTGACAGGGGATGGCAACGAGCAGTACTTC
CDR3: CSARAVTGDGNEQYF

V: TRBV27
D: .
size: many
J: TRBJ2-1
DNA: TGTGCCAGCAGTTTTGAGGGAAGGGAGCAGTTCTTC
CDR3: CASSFEGREQFF

V: TRBV6-1
D: .
size: .
J: TRBJ2-3
DNA: TGTGCCAGCAGTCGAGAAGGAGATACGCAGTATTTT
CDR3: CASSREGDTQYF

V: TRBV29-1
D: TRBD2
size: many
J: TRBJ2-1
DNA: TGCAGCGTTGAAGCCCTAGAGCGGGGGGACTACAATGAGCAGTTCTTC
CDR3: CSVEALERGDYNEQFF

V: TRBV28
D: .
size: many
J: TRBJ2-7
DNA: TGTGCCAGCAGTTCCTCGGGGACGGCCTCCTACGAGCAGTACTTC
CDR3: CASSSSGTASYEQYF

V: TRBV7-2
D: TRBD1
size: many
J: TRBJ1-6
DNA: TGTGCCAGCAGCCTCAGGCCTCCGGGACAGTCTAATTCACCCCTCCACTTT
CDR3: CASSLRPPGQSNSPLHF

V: TRBV29-1
D: .
size: many
J: TRBJ2-3
DNA: TGCAGCGTTGGTAGCACAGATACGCAGTATTTT
CDR3: CSVGSTDTQYF

V: TRBV7-2
D: .
size: many
J: TRBJ1-1
DNA: TGTGCCAGCAGCTTAGTTTGGACCACTCCCTCTGAAGCTTTCTTT
CDR3: CASSLVWTTPSEAFF

V: TRBV4-3
D: .
size: .
J: TRBJ1-2
DNA: TGCGCCAGCAGCCAAGAGATAGGAGCTAACTATGGCTACACCTTC
CDR3: CASSQEIGANYGYTF

V: TRBV7-6
D: TRBD1
size: few
J: TRBJ1-2
DNA: TGTGCCAGCAGCTCAAACCAGGGACAGGGAGACGTCTATGGCTACACCTTC
CDR3: CASSSNQGQGDVYGYTF

V: TRBV7-2
D: TRBD2
size: many
J: TRBJ2-1
DNA: TGTGCCAGCAGCTTAGGAGGGACTATTTACAATGAGCAGTTCTTC
CDR3: CASSLGGTIYNEQFF

V: TRBV12-3/TRBV12-4
D: .
size: .
J: TRBJ2-5
DNA: TGTGCCAGCAGTTGGTCCTCAACCACCCCTAACCAGTACTTC
CDR3: CASSWSSTTPNQYF

V: TRBV12-3/TRBV12-4
D: TRBD1
size: many
J: TRBJ2-7
DNA: TGTGCCAGCACCTTTAGGACAGGGGGCTCCTACGAGCAGTACTTC
CDR3: CASTFRTGGSYEQYF

V: TRBV6-2/TRBV6-3
D: TRBD2
size: few
J: TRBJ2-1
DNA: TGTGCCAGCAGTCCCCGACTAGCGGGTAATTACAATGAGCAGTTCTTC
CDR3: CASSPRLAGNYNEQFF

V: TRBV7-2
D: TRBD2
size: many
J: TRBJ2-3
DNA: TGTGCCAGCAGCCCCATAGCGGGGGGCTCAGATACGCAGTATTTT
CDR3: CASSPIAGGSDTQYF

V: TRBV28
D: TRBD2
size: many
J: TRBJ2-1
DNA: TGTGCCAGCAACGGCCTAGCGGGAGGGCTTTACAATGAGCAGTTCTTC
CDR3: CASNGLAGGLYNEQFF

V: TRBV6-2/TRBV6-3
D: .
size: few
J: TRBJ2-2
DNA: TGTGCCAGCAGTTACTACAACACGGGTACCGGGGAGCTGTTTTTT
CDR3: CASSYYNTGTGELFF

V: TRBV25-1
D: .
size: .
J: TRBJ1-1
DNA: TGTGCCACCTCCCTTTACGACAGCAGGGGCACTGAAGCTTTCTTT
CDR3: CATSLYDSRGTEAFF

V: TRBV24-1
D: .
size: once
J: TRBJ2-1
DNA: TGTGCCACCAGTGCCGGGACTGGCTTGTTCTACAATGAGCAGTTCTTC
CDR3: CATSAGTGLFYNEQFF

V: TRBV7-2
D: .
size: many
J: TRBJ1-5
DNA: TGTGCCAGCTCCCCAGGGCGGCTCGATCAGCCCCAGCATTTT
CDR3: CASSPGRLDQPQHF

V: TRBV6-5
D: .
size: few
J: TRBJ2-3
DNA: TGTGCCAGCAGTTACCCAACCAGGGAAGATACGCAGTATTTT
CDR3: CASSYPTREDTQYF

V: TRBV5-6
D: TRBD1
size: .
J: TRBJ2-2
DNA: TGTGCCAGCAGCTCCTTCACAGGGGGAATGAGCACCGGGGAGCTGTTTTTT
CDR3: CASSSFTGGMSTGELFF

V: TRBV6-6
D: TRBD2
size: few
J: TRBJ2-7
DNA: TGTGCCAGCAGTACCTGGACTAGCGGGAGCTCCTACGAGCAGTACTTC
CDR3: CASSTWTSGSSYEQYF

V: TRBV7-2
D: .
size: .
J: TRBJ1-2
DNA: TGTGCCAGCAGCTTGCATCGTGGTGGCTATGGCTACACCTTC
CDR3: CASSLHRGGYGYTF

V: TRBV3-1
D: TRBD2
size: few
J: TRBJ2-3
DNA: TGTGCCAGCAGCCAACTTAGCGGGTATACGCAGTATTTT
CDR3: CASSQLSGYTQYF

V: TRBV19
D: .
size: .
J: TRBJ1-5
DNA: TGTGCCAGTAGTGAGCGGGGTTTAGGTCAGCCCCAGCATTTT
CDR3: CASSERGLGQPQHF

V: TRBV25-1
D: TRBD2
size: .
J: TRBJ2-3
DNA: TGTGCCAGCAGTGAGTTCGCGGGAGGCACAGATACGCAGTATTTT
CDR3: CASSEFAGGTDTQYF

V: TRBV7-2
D: TRBD1
size: many
J: TRBJ2-7
DNA: TGTGCCAGCACCACCCGGGGGACAGGGGGCCCCTACGAGCAGTACTTC
CDR3: CASTTRGTGGPYEQYF

V: TRBV28
D: TRBD2
size: .
J: TRBJ2-5
DNA: TGTGCCAGCAGTCCTATAACCGGGACTAGCAGAGAGACCCAGTACTTC
CDR3: CASSPITGTSRETQYF

V: TRBV4-2
D: TRBD1
size: few
J: TRBJ1-1
DNA: TGTGCCAGCAGCCAACCCGGGACAGGGGCCCTCCGCGTGAACACTGAAGCTTTCTTT
CDR3: CASSQPGTGALRVNTEAFF

V: TRBV4-2
D: .
size: .
J: TRBJ1-5
DNA: TGTGCCAGCAGCCAAACACAGGATAGCAATCAGCCCCAGCATTTT
CDR3: CASSQTQDSNQPQHF

V: TRBV15
D: TRBD2
size: .
J: TRBJ2-1
DNA: TGTGCCACCAGCAGAGTTATGACTAGCGGGGGTGATGAGCAGTTCTTC
CDR3: CATSRVMTSGGDEQFF

V: TRBV6-2/TRBV6-3
D: .
size: .
J: TRBJ2-3
DNA: TGTGCCAGCAGTTACTCGAACGGCGGGACGCAGTATTTT
CDR3: CASSYSNGGTQYF

V: TRBV12-3/TRBV12-4
D: .
size: few
J: TRBJ1-5
DNA: TGTGCCAGCAGTCCCGGGACACGGCCCCAGCATTTT
CDR3: CASSPGTRPQHF

V: TRBV4-2
D: .
size: .
J: TRBJ1-2
DNA: TGTGCCAGCAGCCAACGCCAAACGGGGGGGGCGGGCTATGGCTACACCTTC
CDR3: CASSQRQTGGAGYGYTF

V: TRBV12-3/TRBV12-4
D: .
size: few
J: TRBJ1-1
DNA: TGTGCCAGCAGCCGTGATCCTAACACTGAAGCTTTCTTT
CDR3: CASSRDPNTEAFF

V: TRBV25-1
D: .
size: many
J: TRBJ1-2
DNA: TGTGCCAGCAGTGCTGTAGGCACCTCCAACTATGGCTACACCTTC
CDR3: CASSAVGTSNYGYTF

V: TRBV6-5
D: TRBD1
size: few
J: TRBJ2-7
DNA: TGTGCCAGCAGTCAAGCCCGGACAGGCGAGCGCGAGCAGTACTTC
CDR3: CASSQARTGEREQYF

V: TRBV4-3
D: TRBD2
size: .
J: TRBJ2-3
DNA: TGCGCCAGCAGCCTTAACCCGACTAGCGGGACCACAGATACGCAGTATTTT
CDR3: CASSLNPTSGTTDTQYF

V: TRBV28
D: .
size: .
J: TRBJ1-2
DNA: TGTGCCAGCTGGGACCGGTCAGGCTACACCTTC
CDR3: CASWDRSGYTF

V: TRBV7-9
D: .
size: many
J: TRBJ2-1
DNA: TGTGCCAGCAGGGAGAGGTCTTTCGTGGGGAATGAGCAGTTCTTC
CDR3: CASRERSFVGNEQFF

V: TRBV7-9
D: TRBD1
size: many
J: TRBJ2-5
DNA: TGTGCCAGCAGTTTCGGACAGGGAGAAGGGACCCAGTACTTC
CDR3: CASSFGQGEGTQYF

V: TRBV15
D: .
size: many
J: TRBJ1-4
DNA: TGTGCCACCAGCAGAGAACCGACTAATGAAAAACTGTTTTTT
CDR3: CATSREPTNEKLFF

V: TRBV19
D: .
size: many
J: TRBJ2-7
DNA: TGTGCCAGTAAAGGGACGGGCGCCTACGAGCAGTACTTC
CDR3: CASKGTGAYEQYF

V: TRBV6-1
D: .
size: many
J: TRBJ2-2
DNA: TGTGCCAGCAGTAGGCCAAACACGTTCGCGAACACCGGGGAGCTGTTTTTT
CDR3: CASSRPNTFANTGELFF

V: TRBV27
D: TRBD2
size: .
J: TRBJ2-7
DNA: TGTGCCAGCAGTTTTCGCTCCGTAGCGGGAGGGCCCCCCTACGAGCAGTACTTC
CDR3: CASSFRSVAGGPPYEQYF

V: TRBV2
D: .
size: .
J: TRBJ2-3
DNA: TGTGCCAGCAGCCCTCACGCGCAGTATTTT
CDR3: CASSPHAQYF

V: TRBV19
D: TRBD1
size: .
J: TRBJ2-1
DNA: TGTGCCAGTAGTATAGCTTTCGGGACAGGGACTGAGCAGTTCTTC
CDR3: CASSIAFGTGTEQFF

V: TRBV20-1
D: TRBD1
size: few
J: TRBJ2-7
DNA: TGCAGTGCAAAGGGACAGGGTCGCTCCTGGGAGCAGTACTTC
CDR3: CSAKGQGRSWEQYF

V: TRBV7-2
D: .
size: few
J: TRBJ2-6
DNA: TGTGCCAGCAGCTTAGACTCAGGGGCTGGGGCCAACGTCCTGACTTTC
CDR3: CASSLDSGAGANVLTF